This TCR beta chain was captured by sequencing in a study of identical twins. The CDR3 extends over 13 amino acids. The V end lost 10 bases, the J end lost 6 bases, and 19 bases lay between the germline ends. From germline, CDR1 is MDHEN and CDR2 SYDVKM. Study-wide results and limits: Abundant beta clonotypes from cord blood had fewer insertions, unlike memory repertoires, which showed none.

About this clonotype itself: Its antigen is undetermined.

TCRdb passed the 5' RACE reads through MiXCR, listing each CDR3 protein once. The sample lists 750,000 to 950,000 distinct CDR3 sequences; about 12% were seen once. Separately, the same data were catalogued under a study of yellow fever vaccine responses in identical twins.

This chain joins TRBV28 and TRBJ2-7; possibly TRBD2 for D (5 bases). Material for sequencing was PBMCs. The clonotype originates from a woman aged 18 to 35 in good health. CDR3 nucleotide sequence: TGTGCCACCGGGGAGACATTGGCCGGCGAGCAGTACGTC. It specifies CATGETLAGEQYV.